This paragraph reports one T cell receptor beta chain. Its target is not known. The sample comes from a study of vaccination and CD4 T cells after COVID-19. Study-level information: Every participant was given two doses of BNT162b2 or mRNA-1273 vaccine. The authors exposed cells to overlapping spike peptides derived from SARS-CoV-2, HCoV-NL63, HCoV-OC43 and HCoV-229E.

Between the trimmed V and J ends, which lost 3 bases and 5 bases, there was a span of 14 bases. Germline lookup yields CDR1 KGHSH and CDR2 LQKENI. The length of the CDR3 is 15 residues. Treatment defined: roughly ten-day PBMC culture with coronavirus spike peptide pools or control peptides (ViraFEST assay). The study sequenced cultured CD4+ T cell DNA using the Oncomine TCR Beta short-read assay. It was from cultured CD4+ T cells that genomic DNA was extracted. TCRdb processed the PCR reads anew with MiXCR; each CDR3 protein has one entry. The data show about 19,000 distinct CDR3 sequences, with roughly 70% seen just once and 5.5% held by the top ten.

The rearrangement links TRBV18 to TRBJ1-5, with a possible D match to TRBD1 (5 bases). Sequences were obtained from CD4+ T cells from blood, cultured in vitro. This TCR was sampled from a human donor who had recovered from COVID-19. The CDR3 nucleotides read TGTGCCAGCTCACCGCCGGGGGGGTCCGATCAGCCCCAGCATTTT. Amino acids: CASSPPGGSDQPQHF. The complete variable domain, with remaining parts taken from reference TRBV18 and TRBJ1-5, reads NAGVMQNPRHLVRRRGQEARLRCSPMKGHSHVYWYRQLPEEGLKFMVYLQKENIIDESGMPKERFSAEFPKEGPSILRIQQVVRGDSAAYFCASSPPGGSDQPQHFGDGTRLSIL.